This TCR beta chain stems from a study of blood T cell repertoires in COVID-19. About the study: The study drew acute and convalescent COVID-19 samples from the United States, Italy and Spain. From T cells, B-cell-depleted T cells, or PBMCs came the material, which was cDNA or gDNA.

V lost 6 bases and J lost 4; bases outside the gene matches: 11. CDR1 and CDR2 from the germline V gene are SQVTM and ANQGSEA. The CDR3 is made up of 14 amino acids. Data came from immunoSEQ multiplex PCR; TCRdb stores just in-frame clones and leaves some out. The repertoire holds around 390,000 clones, with around nine tenths as singletons. Recruits, aged roughly 18 to 95 years, lived in some 25 US areas. Donors of Cohort 3 who recovered were those that had two negative PCRs, clearance, or symptom resolution. This rearrangement joins TRBV29-1 to TRBJ1-2; 7 nucleotides agree with TRBD1. The sample comprised PBMCs or T cells enriched from blood (not recorded which). The sequence derives from a woman in her forties or fifties who had recovered from COVID-19. The CDR3 region has the DNA TGCAGCGTGAAAGACAGGGATGGGGGCTATGGCTACACCTTC. Its protein product is CSVKDRDGGYGYTF.